This TCR beta chain comes out of a study of T cell repertoires and HLA-DP antigens. Study-level information: DNA input averaged approximately 220 ng in sorted CD137+CD4+ and about 1,200 ng in pre-culture CD4+.

TCRdb's table, derived via immunoSEQ multiplex PCR, lists solely in-frame clones and lacks some. The table lists around 100,000 clones, 90% to 95% of them singletons. Points on this clone: Its antigen is as yet unknown.

Average purity of the negatively selected CD4+ T cells was less than 98%. The germline V gene has CDR1 LNHDA and CDR2 SQIVND (reference sequence). CDR3 size: 14 residues. Germline trimming cut 7 bases from V and 3 bases from J; bases unmatched to any gene: 6. The sample taken for sequencing was CD4+ T cells from PBMCs. This rearrangement joins TRBV19 to TRBJ1-2; 9 bases agree with TRBD1. The TCR sequence derives from a woman between 18 and 29 years old in good health and CMV-seronegative. CDR3: CASIRTGEDYGYTF. DNA for the CDR3: TGTGCCAGTATCCGGACAGGGGAGGACTATGGCTACACCTTC.